A selection of T cell receptor beta chains follows, all from one sample in a study of patients and donors after allogeneic stem cell transplantation. TCRdb processed the RT-PCR reads anew with MiXCR; each CDR3 protein has one entry. This table holds approximately 410,000 distinct CDR3 sequences, about a sixth found once. Sequencing input: blood, either unsorted or a sorted T cell fraction (not recorded which). The source is a human donor who was either an allogeneic HSCT recipient or a stem cell or donor lymphocyte infusion donor (not recorded which). It is not recorded whose cells these are; they may come from a transplant donor. CDR3s include the opening cysteine and the closing phenylalanine or tryptophan.

v_gene: TRBV5-1
j_gene: TRBJ1-2
CDR3aa: CASSRTGISGYTF

v_gene: TRBV5-1
j_gene: TRBJ1-6
CDR3aa: CASSSTWTGRRYNSPLHF

v_gene: TRBV24-1
j_gene: TRBJ2-3
CDR3aa: CATSDLQGSGADTQYF

v_gene: TRBV6-2/TRBV6-3
j_gene: TRBJ2-7
CDR3aa: CASSYPLGQGVVEQYF

v_gene: TRBV4-2
j_gene: TRBJ2-3
CDR3aa: CASSPHDPGPDTQYF

v_gene: TRBV6-5
j_gene: TRBJ2-6
CDR3aa: CASSYRTGRLSGANVLTF

v_gene: TRBV7-3
j_gene: TRBJ2-3
CDR3aa: CASSLGASGATDTQYF

v_gene: TRBV3-1
j_gene: TRBJ1-6
CDR3aa: CASSQARDNSPLHF

v_gene: TRBV10-3
j_gene: TRBJ2-3
CDR3aa: CATASPPLDTQYF

v_gene: TRBV19
j_gene: TRBJ1-5
CDR3aa: CASSHWGSGRVNQPQHF

v_gene: TRBV4-3
j_gene: TRBJ1-2
CDR3aa: CASSQSIRDAPFGYTF

v_gene: TRBV27
j_gene: TRBJ1-1
CDR3aa: CASRIDWDQGSEAFF

v_gene: TRBV4-3
j_gene: TRBJ2-3
CDR3aa: CASSPNSAGANLADTQYF

v_gene: TRBV2
j_gene: TRBJ2-7
CDR3aa: CASNGEGDGQKFYEQYF

v_gene: TRBV7-9
j_gene: TRBJ1-3
CDR3aa: CASSKDRAGNTIYF